Listed below are T cell receptor beta chains from one sample, sequenced in a study of CD8 T cells in ankylosing spondylitis. TCRdb redid the calling of the 5' RACE reads with MiXCR, one entry per CDR3 protein. The profile shows about 360,000 distinct CDR3 sequences, roughly 20% of them singletons. The sequenced sample consisted of blood, either unsorted or a sorted T cell fraction (not recorded which). The receptors stem from a male donor with ankylosing spondylitis or in good health (not recorded which). Each CDR3 is given with its conserved first and last residue. A D gene is named only where the DNA matches it firmly. The size of a clone is reported for some rows only, either as once, few or many, or as a class for expanded clones.

clone_size d_call j_call v_call cdr3_nt cdr3_aa
many TRBD1 TRBJ2-1 TRBV28 TGTGCCAGCAGTCCTTACAGGGGGCTATACAATGAGCAGTTCTTC CASSPYRGLYNEQFF
few NA TRBJ2-1 TRBV3-1 TGTGCCAGCAGCCAAGATAACAGGGCAAATGAGCAGTTCTTC CASSQDNRANEQFF
NA NA TRBJ2-1 TRBV7-8 TGTGCCAGCAGCTTGGTGCTAGCGCCCCGGGCTGAGCAGTTCTTC CASSLVLAPRAEQFF
NA NA TRBJ2-7 TRBV19 TGTGCCACCTCCCCCCAGGGCAGGGGATACGCCTACGAGCAGTACTTC CATSPQGRGYAYEQYF
NA NA TRBJ2-7 TRBV5-1 TGCGCCAGCAGCTCCCCCCGCGAGCAGTACTTC CASSSPREQYF
few NA TRBJ1-1 TRBV12-3/TRBV12-4 TGTGCCAGCAGTTTTGGTGCCCAGGGTGAAGCTTTCTTT CASSFGAQGEAFF
NA TRBD1 TRBJ1-5 TRBV5-1 TGCGCCAGCAGCTTGGGGACAGGGTACAATCAGCCCCAGCATTTT CASSLGTGYNQPQHF
few TRBD1 TRBJ2-4 TRBV27 TGTGCCAGCAGGGGGGCAGGGGGCGCTTTGAACATTCAGTACTTC CASRGAGGALNIQYF
few NA TRBJ1-2 TRBV20-1 TGCAGTGCCCCGGGTATCGGAGGGGACTATGGCTACACCTTC CSAPGIGGDYGYTF
NA NA TRBJ2-7 TRBV7-9 TGTGCCAGCAGCCCCAGGACCCACTACGAGCAGTACTTC CASSPRTHYEQYF
NA NA TRBJ1-3 TRBV28 TGTGCCAGCACGCCCAGCTTCGGAAACACCATATATTTT CASTPSFGNTIYF
few NA TRBJ2-3 TRBV3-1 TGTGCCAGCAGCCAAGATCTCACAGACACGAATACGCAGTATTTT CASSQDLTDTNTQYF
few TRBD1 TRBJ2-7 TRBV27 TGTGCCAGCAGTTTCCGGGACAGGGCTTGGGAGCAGTACTTC CASSFRDRAWEQYF
NA NA TRBJ2-7 TRBV20-1 TGCAGTGCTAGAGATTGGGGGGAGGATGAGCAGTACTTC CSARDWGEDEQYF
few NA TRBJ1-4 TRBV30 TGTGCCTGGAGAGGTTCGTCAGGGGATGAAAAACTGTTTTTT CAWRGSSGDEKLFF
NA NA TRBJ2-5 TRBV28 TGTGCCAGCAGTACCTACCGTGGGGTCCAAGAGACCCAGTACTTC CASSTYRGVQETQYF
once NA TRBJ1-5 TRBV7-9 TGTGCCAGCAGCTTAGGGACAGACCGAAGGCAGCCCCAGCATTTT CASSLGTDRRQPQHF
few NA TRBJ1-1 TRBV7-2 TGTGCCAGCAGCTTAGTCAAGAACACTGAAGCTTTCTTT CASSLVKNTEAFF
NA TRBD1 TRBJ2-1 TRBV7-9 TGTGCCAGCAGCCCGGGGACAGGGGCCTTGCATGAGCAGTTCTTC CASSPGTGALHEQFF
few NA TRBJ2-1 TRBV7-6 TGTGCCAGCAGCCTAACTTTCAATGAGCAGTTCTTC CASSLTFNEQFF
NA TRBD1 TRBJ2-4 TRBV20-1 TGCAGTGCTAGAGACGGACAGGGGTACATTCAGTACTTC CSARDGQGYIQYF
NA TRBD2 TRBJ2-2 TRBV3-1 TGTGCCAGCAGGGGGGCTAGCGGGGGGAGCGACGGGGAGCTGTTTTTT CASRGASGGSDGELFF
NA TRBD2 TRBJ2-1 TRBV9 TGTGCCAGCAGCGTAGTCTTTGCGGGGGGGCGTAATGAGCAGTTCTTC CASSVVFAGGRNEQFF
NA NA TRBJ2-7 TRBV27 TGTGCCAGCAGTTTATCGACGGATTACTACGAGCAGTACTTC CASSLSTDYYEQYF
NA NA TRBJ2-2 TRBV14 TGTGCCAGCAGCCCTCAGGAGGGCGGGGAGCTGTTTTTT CASSPQEGGELFF
NA NA TRBJ1-2 TRBV12-3/TRBV12-4 TGTGCCAGCAGTCTAAGTCTTTCAGTTCGGTATGGCTACACCTTC CASSLSLSVRYGYTF
few NA TRBJ2-3 TRBV12-3/TRBV12-4 TGTGCCTCTCTTGCACTGACAGATACGCAGTATTTT CASLALTDTQYF
few NA TRBJ2-5 TRBV12-3/TRBV12-4 TGTGCCAGCAGTCATCGCGGGGTACAAGAGACCCAGTACTTC CASSHRGVQETQYF
NA NA TRBJ2-7 TRBV7-9 TGTGCCAGCAGCTTAAACGGGGGTACCTACGAGCAGTACTTC CASSLNGGTYEQYF
NA NA TRBJ2-7 TRBV5-5 TGTGCCAGCAGCTCGGACAGCTCAATAGCCCTCGAGCAGTACTTC CASSSDSSIALEQYF
few NA TRBJ2-2 TRBV29-1 TGCAGCGTTGGAGCAGGCTTGAACACCGGGGAGCTGTTTTTT CSVGAGLNTGELFF
NA TRBD1 TRBJ1-2 TRBV7-9 TGTGCCAGCAGCTTAGCGGACAGGGGGCCGCACTATGGCTACACCTTC CASSLADRGPHYGYTF
NA TRBD2 TRBJ2-7 TRBV6-1 TGTGCCAGCAGCCCTTTTAGCGGGGGGGCCGAGGAGCAGTACTTC CASSPFSGGAEEQYF
NA TRBD1 TRBJ2-7 TRBV29-1 TGCAGCGCGGGGACAGGGGGCTCCTACGAGCAGTACTTC CSAGTGGSYEQYF
NA NA TRBJ2-1 TRBV29-1 TGCAGCGTTGTGCGGCGGTACAATGAGCAGTTCTTC CSVVRRYNEQFF
NA TRBD2 TRBJ2-7 TRBV9 TGTGCCAGCAGCGGTCAGCGGGGCACCCTGGGGGAGCAGTACTTC CASSGQRGTLGEQYF
once NA TRBJ2-2 TRBV4-1 TGCGCCAGCAGCCGGGATCCCTACACCGGGGAGCTGTTTTTT CASSRDPYTGELFF
many NA TRBJ2-1 TRBV29-1 TGCAGCGTTGGAATTAACTCCTACAATGAGCAGTTCTTC CSVGINSYNEQFF
few TRBD1 TRBJ2-1 TRBV3-1 TGTGCCAGCAGTCCGACTTGGGACAGGGCCTACAATGAGCAGTTCTTC CASSPTWDRAYNEQFF
NA TRBD2 TRBJ2-5 TRBV28 TGTGCCAGCAGTTTATACGCCGGGACTAGCGGGGAGACCCAGTACTTC CASSLYAGTSGETQYF
few TRBD1 TRBJ2-2 TRBV2 TGTGCCAGCAGTGGGGGCGTGACAGGGACCGGGGAGCTGTTTTTT CASSGGVTGTGELFF